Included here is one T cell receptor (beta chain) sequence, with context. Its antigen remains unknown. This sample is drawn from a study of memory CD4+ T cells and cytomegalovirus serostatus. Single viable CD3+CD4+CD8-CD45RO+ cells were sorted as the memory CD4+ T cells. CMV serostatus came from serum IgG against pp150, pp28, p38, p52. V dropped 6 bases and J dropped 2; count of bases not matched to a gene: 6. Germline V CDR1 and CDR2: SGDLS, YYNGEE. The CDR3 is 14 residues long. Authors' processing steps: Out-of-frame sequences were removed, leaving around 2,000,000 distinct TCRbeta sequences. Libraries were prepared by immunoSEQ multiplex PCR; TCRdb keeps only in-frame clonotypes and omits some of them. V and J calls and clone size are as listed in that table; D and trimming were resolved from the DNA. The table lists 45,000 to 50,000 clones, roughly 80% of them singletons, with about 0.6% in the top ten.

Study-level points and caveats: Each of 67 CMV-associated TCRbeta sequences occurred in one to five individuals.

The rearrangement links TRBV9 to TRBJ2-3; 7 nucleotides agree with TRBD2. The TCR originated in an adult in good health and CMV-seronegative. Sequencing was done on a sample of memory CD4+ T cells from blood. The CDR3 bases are TGTGCCAGCAACCCGGGACTACACACAGATACGCAGTATTTT. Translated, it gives CASNPGLHTDTQYF.